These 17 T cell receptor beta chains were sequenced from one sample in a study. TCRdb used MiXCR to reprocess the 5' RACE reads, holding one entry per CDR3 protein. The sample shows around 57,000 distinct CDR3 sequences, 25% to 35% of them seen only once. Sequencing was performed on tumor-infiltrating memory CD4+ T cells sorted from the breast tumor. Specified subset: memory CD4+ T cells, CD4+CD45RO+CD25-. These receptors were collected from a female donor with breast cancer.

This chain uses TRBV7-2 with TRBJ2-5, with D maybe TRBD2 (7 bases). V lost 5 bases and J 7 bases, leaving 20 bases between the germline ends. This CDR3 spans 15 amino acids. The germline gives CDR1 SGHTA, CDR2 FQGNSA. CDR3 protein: CASSLRTETSLTQYF. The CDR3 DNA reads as TGTGCCAGCAGCCTTAGGACAGAGACTAGCCTGACCCAGTACTTC.

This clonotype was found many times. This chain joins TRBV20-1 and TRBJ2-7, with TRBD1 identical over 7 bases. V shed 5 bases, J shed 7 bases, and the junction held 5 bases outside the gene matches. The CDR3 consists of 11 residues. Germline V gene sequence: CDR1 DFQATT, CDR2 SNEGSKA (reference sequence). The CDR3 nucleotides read TGCAGTGCTGGGACAGCTCGGGAGCAGTACTTC. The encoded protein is CSAGTAREQYF.

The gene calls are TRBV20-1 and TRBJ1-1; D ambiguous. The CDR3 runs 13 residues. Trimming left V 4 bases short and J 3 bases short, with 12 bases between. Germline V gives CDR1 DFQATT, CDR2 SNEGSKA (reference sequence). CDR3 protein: CSATGRTDTEAFF. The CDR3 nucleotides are TGCAGTGCTACCGGCAGGACCGACACTGAAGCTTTCTTT.

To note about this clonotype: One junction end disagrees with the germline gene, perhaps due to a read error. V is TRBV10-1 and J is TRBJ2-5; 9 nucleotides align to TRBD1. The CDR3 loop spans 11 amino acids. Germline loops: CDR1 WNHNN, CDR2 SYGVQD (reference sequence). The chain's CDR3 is CASVDTGGNHF. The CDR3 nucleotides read TGCGCCAGCGTTGACACAGGGGGCAATCACTTC.

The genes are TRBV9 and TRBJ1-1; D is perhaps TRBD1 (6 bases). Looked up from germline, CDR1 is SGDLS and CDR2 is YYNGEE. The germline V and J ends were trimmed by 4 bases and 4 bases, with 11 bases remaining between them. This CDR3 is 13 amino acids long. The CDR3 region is CASSPPGATEAFF. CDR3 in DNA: TGTGCCAGCAGCCCCCCAGGGGCCACTGAAGCTTTCTTT.

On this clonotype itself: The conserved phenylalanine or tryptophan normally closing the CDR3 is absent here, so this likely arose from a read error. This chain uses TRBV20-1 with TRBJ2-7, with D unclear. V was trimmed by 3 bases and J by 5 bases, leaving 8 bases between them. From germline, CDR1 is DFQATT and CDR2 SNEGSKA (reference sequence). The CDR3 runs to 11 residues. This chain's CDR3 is CSASPADEQYL. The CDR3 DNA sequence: TGCAGTGCTAGTCCGGCAGACGAGCAGTACCTC.

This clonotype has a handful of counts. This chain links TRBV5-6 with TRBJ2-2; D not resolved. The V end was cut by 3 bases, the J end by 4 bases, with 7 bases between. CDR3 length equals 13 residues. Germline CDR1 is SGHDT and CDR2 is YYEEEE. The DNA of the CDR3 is TGTGCCAGCAGCTCGTTCCGCACCGGGGAGCTGTTTTTT. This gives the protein CASSSFRTGELFF.

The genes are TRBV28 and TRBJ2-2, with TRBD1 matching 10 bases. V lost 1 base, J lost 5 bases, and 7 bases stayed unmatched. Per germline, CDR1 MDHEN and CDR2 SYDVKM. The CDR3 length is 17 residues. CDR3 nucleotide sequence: TGTGCCAGCAGTTTATATACCCCGGACAGGGGGACCGGGGAGCTGTTTTTT. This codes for CASSLYTPDRGTGELFF.

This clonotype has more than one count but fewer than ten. CDR3 region: CASSYGQGKNEQFF. CDR3 coding DNA: TGTGCCAGCAGTTACGGGCAGGGGAAAAATGAGCAGTTCTTC. The V call is TRBV6-6, the J call TRBJ2-1, with D tentatively TRBD1 (6 bases). This CDR3 contains 14 residues. Germline CDR1 is MNHNY and CDR2 is SVGAGI (reference sequence). V was pared by 2 bases and J by 7 bases, with 12 bases between.

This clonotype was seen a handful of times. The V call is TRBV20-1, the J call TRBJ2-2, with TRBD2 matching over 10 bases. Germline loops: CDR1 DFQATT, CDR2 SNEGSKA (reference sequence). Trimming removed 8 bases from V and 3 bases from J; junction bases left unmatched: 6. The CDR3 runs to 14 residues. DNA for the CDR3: TGCAGTATTCTAGCGGGAGAATACACCGGGGAGCTGTTTTTT. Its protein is CSILAGEYTGELFF.

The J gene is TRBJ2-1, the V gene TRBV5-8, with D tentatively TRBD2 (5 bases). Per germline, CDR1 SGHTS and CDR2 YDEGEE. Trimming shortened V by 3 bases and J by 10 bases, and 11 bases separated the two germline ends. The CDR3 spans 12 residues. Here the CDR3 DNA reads TGTGCCAGCAGCTCGACTACACGGGAGCAGTTCTTC. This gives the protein CASSSTTREQFF.

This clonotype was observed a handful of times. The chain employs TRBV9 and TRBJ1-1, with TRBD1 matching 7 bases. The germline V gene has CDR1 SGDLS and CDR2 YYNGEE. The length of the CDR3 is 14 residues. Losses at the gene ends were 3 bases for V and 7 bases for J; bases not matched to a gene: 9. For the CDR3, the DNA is TGTGCCAGCAGCGCGCGGGACAGCAGACATGAAGCTTTCTTT. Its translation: CASSARDSRHEAFF.

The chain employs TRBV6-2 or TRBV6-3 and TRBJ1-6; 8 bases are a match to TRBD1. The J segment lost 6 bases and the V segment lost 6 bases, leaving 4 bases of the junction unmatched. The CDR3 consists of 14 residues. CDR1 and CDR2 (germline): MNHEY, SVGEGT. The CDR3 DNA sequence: TGTGCCAGCAGAGACAGGGGCGGTAATTCACCCCTCCACTTT. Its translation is CASRDRGGNSPLHF.

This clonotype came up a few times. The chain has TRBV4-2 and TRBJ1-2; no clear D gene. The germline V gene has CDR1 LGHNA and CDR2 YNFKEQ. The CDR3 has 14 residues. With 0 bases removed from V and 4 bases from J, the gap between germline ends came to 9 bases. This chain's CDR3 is CASSQDSGLYGYTF. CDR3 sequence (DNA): TGTGCCAGCAGCCAAGACTCCGGACTCTATGGCTACACCTTC.

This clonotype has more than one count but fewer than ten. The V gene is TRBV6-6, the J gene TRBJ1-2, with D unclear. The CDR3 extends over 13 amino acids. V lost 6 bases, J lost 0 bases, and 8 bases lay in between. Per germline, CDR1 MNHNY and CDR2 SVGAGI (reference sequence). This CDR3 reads CASSNQANYGYTF. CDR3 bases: TGTGCCAGCAGCAACCAGGCTAACTATGGCTACACCTTC.

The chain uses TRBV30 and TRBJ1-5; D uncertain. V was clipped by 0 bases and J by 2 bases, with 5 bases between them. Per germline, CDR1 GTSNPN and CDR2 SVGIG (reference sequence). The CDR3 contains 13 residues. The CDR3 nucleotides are TGTGCCTGGAGTGTCTGGGGCAATCAGCCCCAGCATTTT. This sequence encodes CAWSVWGNQPQHF.

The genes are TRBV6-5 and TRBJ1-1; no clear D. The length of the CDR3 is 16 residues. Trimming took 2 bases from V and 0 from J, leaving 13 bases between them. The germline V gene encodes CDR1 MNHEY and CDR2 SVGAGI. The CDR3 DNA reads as TGTGCCAGCAGTTACCGCCCGCCCGGGATGAACACTGAAGCTTTCTTT. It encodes CASSYRPPGMNTEAFF.